Given below is one T cell receptor (beta chain) in context. Its antigen remains unidentified. One base away there is no much larger clone; base qualities are not given. This entry belongs to a study of CD8 T cells in Susac syndrome (dated by TCRdb to the late 2010s). Notes on the research overall: The study used repertoire sequencing to test whether antigen drove CD8+ T cell activation and differentiation in Susac syndrome.

RNA was extracted with the RNeasy kit and about 0.45 to 1 ug was reverse transcribed using random hexamers. The immunoSEQ multiplex PCR assay, covering 54 Vbeta and 13 Jbeta segments, was used to amplify TCR beta CDR3 regions. Bias from PCR amplification was corrected by using a synthetic template baseline for primer optimization and for computational correction. As for the original processing: Reads were assigned to V, D and J genes according to IMGT and analyzed in immunoSEQ Analyzer, with only productive sequences retained. Clonality was computed as one minus Shannon entropy normalized by log2 of the number of productive unique sequences. For each patient and control, public and private clones were evaluated among the 100 most prevalent clones. Clones were defined as Susac-specific if absent from the healthy and MS cohorts, from more than 900 published viral clones and from other ImmuneACCESS disease sequences. TCRdb cleaned the public reads at Q25 with fastp, built clones with MiXCR and kept in-frame beta chains. Every entry covers one CDR3 protein and lists the most common genes and DNA from its rows. TCRdb assigned the V and J calls; the authors' analysis was not used. Here the sample has about 71,000 distinct CDR3 sequences; under 96% occur a single time. The top ten hold 0.11% of the sample.

Peripheral blood CD8+ and CD4+ T cells from healthy donors, Susac syndrome patients and multiple sclerosis patients were profiled by high-throughput TCR beta sequencing. The multiple sclerosis controls were treatment-naive patients whose relapsing-remitting disease, either stable or active, fulfilled the revised McDonald criteria. CD8+ TEMRA cells were enriched by FACS, while bulk CD8+ and CD4+ T cells were purified by magnetic negative isolation. Blood was collected in EDTA tubes and processed within 24 hours, with PBMCs isolated through density gradient centrifugation. PBMCs destined for TCR sequencing were cryopreserved in liquid nitrogen and later thawed in a 37 °C water bath. Purity of sorted or isolated CD4+, CD8+ and CD8+ TEMRA cells was at least 90%. Between the V and J ends, shortened by 7 bases and 0 bases respectively, the junction contains 13 bases. Reading from cysteine to phenylalanine, the CDR3 counts 16 amino acids. Of all the DNA, just the CDR3 is kept, 48 bases in frame from base 1.

Summary of the overall study and its limitations: The number of individuals in the TCR sequencing and HLA analysis was acknowledged as relatively small.

The receptor was isolated from a human donor with multiple sclerosis. Sequencing was performed on CD4+ T cells from PBMCs. The sequence joins TRBV12-3 or TRBV12-4 to TRBJ2-6; TRBD2 might be the D gene, on 6 matching bases. The nucleotide sequence is given as TGTGCCAGCACCTCGGCGGGGAGCTCTGGGGCCAACGTCCTGACTTTC. Its protein reads: CASTSAGSSGANVLTF.